This T cell receptor (beta chain) was retrieved from a study of T cells in Graves' hyperthyroidism and ophthalmopathy. Turning to the study itself: Peripheral blood specimens were obtained at initial diagnosis, prior to any treatment. Study findings and constraints: Researchers report that a 13 V-J model separated ophthalmopathy from stable hyperthyroidism.

Regarding this clonotype: Its target is unknown.

Inclusion characteristics of ophthalmopathy patients comprised a Clinical Activity Score of at least 3, a NOSPECS grade of at least 4, and duration under 3 months. Germline-derived CDR1 and CDR2 are SGHDT and YYEEEE. V lost 4 bases, J lost 1 base, and 16 bases lay in between. The CDR3 extends over 16 amino acids. There were TCR beta CDR3 regions amplified from RNA transcripts. Initially, a first-round RT-PCR of the TCR CDR3 employed the HTBI primer set. TCRdb processed the multiplex PCR reads anew with MiXCR; each CDR3 protein has one entry. The profile shows under 40,000 distinct CDR3 sequences, around half of them singletons.

The TCR was taken from a man aged 35-49 years with Graves' ophthalmopathy. Sequencing was carried out using blood. The gene calls are TRBV5-6 and TRBJ2-3, with a tentative D call TRBD1 (5 bases). CDR3 protein: CASSRPGLGGTDTQYF. For the CDR3, the DNA is TGTGCCAGCAGCCGGCCGGGTTTAGGGGGCACAGATACGCAGTATTTT.